These 21 T cell receptor beta chains were sequenced from one sample in a study of T cell repertoires in cytomegalovirus infection. TCRdb fed the reads into MiXCR, producing one record per CDR3 protein. Of 310,000 or so distinct CDR3 sequences detected, around 10% appear once; the ten largest clones hold less than 3%. Sequencing used PBMCs. The receptor set was obtained from a human donor in good health (CMV status not recorded). Some clones in this sample may be carry-over from other donors' samples.

This clonotype was observed many times. The chain carries TRBV6-2 or TRBV6-3 and TRBJ2-1; 8 bases line up with TRBD2. The CDR3 totals 19 residues. Germline V CDR1 and CDR2: MNHEY, SVGEGT. J was trimmed by 4 bases and V by 2 bases; bases with no gene match: 16. DNA of the CDR3: TGTGCCAGCAGTTACCGGGGGGGGAAGTCTAAGGGGGAATACAATGAGCAGTTCTTC. It encodes CASSYRGGKSKGEYNEQFF.

The chain couples TRBV28 to TRBJ2-4, with D possibly TRBD2 on 7 matching bases. The CDR3 is made up of 14 amino acids. V was cut by 2 bases and J by 8 bases, with 13 bases left in between. Germline V gene data show CDR1 as MDHEN and CDR2 as SYDVKM. The CDR3, as DNA: TGTGCCAGCAGTTTACGGGGGGCGGGAGACATTCAGTACTTC. Translated, it gives CASSLRGAGDIQYF.

This clonotype was seen ten or more times. The V call is TRBV7-2, the J call TRBJ2-7; 8 bases are a match to TRBD2. The CDR3 spans 16 residues. The germline V gene has CDR1 SGHTA and CDR2 FQGNSA. V dropped 2 bases and J dropped 3; count of bases not matched to a gene: 9. Here the CDR3 reads CASSLSGSGGLYEQYV. CDR3 sequence (DNA): TGTGCCAGCAGCTTATCTGGGAGCGGGGGCCTCTACGAGCAGTACGTC.

The chain joins TRBV5-6 to TRBJ2-5, with 7 bases lining up with TRBD2. In germline, CDR1 is SGHDT, CDR2 YYEEEE. The V segment lost 4 bases and the J segment 4 bases; nucleotides outside the gene matches: 10. The CDR3 contains 15 residues. CDR3 region: CASSVGLVSRETQYF. In nucleotides, the CDR3 is TGTGCCAGCAGCGTCGGACTAGTCAGCCGAGAGACCCAGTACTTC. The complete variable domain, with remaining parts taken from reference TRBV5-6 and TRBJ2-5, reads DAGVTQSPTHLIKTRGQQVTLRCSPKSGHDTVSWYQQALGQGPQFIFQYYEEEERQRGNFPDRFSGHQFPNYSSELNVNALLLGDSALYLCASSVGLVSRETQYFGPGTRLLVL.

This CDR3 reads CASSYRDRVRRTYEQYF. The CDR3, as DNA: TGCGCCAGCAGTTATAGGGACAGGGTTCGTAGGACCTACGAGCAGTACTTC. The J gene is TRBJ2-7, the V gene TRBV23-1; 9 bases align to TRBD1. TRBV23-1 is known as an ORF, though its function is uncertain. The junction had 13 bases not matched to a gene; V was cut back by 5 bases and J by 2 bases. CDR3 length: 17 amino acids.

This clonotype showed up many times. The J gene is TRBJ2-7, the V gene TRBV5-6; D uncertain. CDR3 size: 14 residues. The germline V gene has CDR1 SGHDT and CDR2 YYEEEE. Trimming removed 0 bases from V and 2 bases from J, with 9 bases in between. The CDR3 region has the DNA TGTGCCAGCAGCTTGGGGCGGAGCACCTACGAGCAGTACGTC. Amino acids: CASSLGRSTYEQYV.

This clonotype was picked up many times. This chain uses TRBV20-1 with TRBJ1-5, with D hard to call. Trimming took off 3 bases at V and 5 bases at J, with 11 bases between the two ends. Germline-derived CDR1 and CDR2 are DFQATT and SNEGSKA (reference sequence). CDR3 length equals 13 residues. The CDR3, as DNA: TGCAGTGCTAGGCCCGGCCGACATCAGCCCCAGCATTTT. It translates to CSARPGRHQPQHF.

V usage is TRBV20-1 and J usage is TRBJ2-3, with 7 positions matching TRBD2. Looked up from germline, CDR1 is DFQATT and CDR2 is SNEGSKA (reference sequence). CDR3 length: 14 amino acids. Losses at the gene ends were 2 bases for V and 3 bases for J; bases not matched to a gene: 5. CDR3 amino acids: CSARPGTTTDTQYF. As DNA, the CDR3 is TGCAGTGCTAGACCAGGGACTACTACAGATACGCAGTATTTT.

This clonotype was found many times. V and J are TRBV28 and TRBJ1-5; D unresolved. The germline V gene has CDR1 MDHEN and CDR2 SYDVKM. Trimming left V 3 bases short and J 3 bases short, with 15 bases between. This CDR3 region has 16 residues. DNA of the CDR3: TGTGCCAGCAGTTTGCCACTTTTTATGGACAATCAGCCCCAGCATTTT. Its translation: CASSLPLFMDNQPQHF.

With regard to this clonotype: This could be a read error, since a much larger clone is one nucleotide away. This rearrangement joins TRBV6-5 to TRBJ1-1; unclear D gene. Germline lookup yields CDR1 MNHEY and CDR2 SVGAGI. The CDR3 length is 14 residues. The CDR3 loop reads CARSSLQWNTEAFF. The CDR3 DNA reads TGTGCCCGCAGTTCCCTACAGTGGAACACTGAAGCTTTCTTT.

There are many counts of this clonotype. The chain employs TRBV29-1 and TRBJ1-1; TRBD1 agrees at 11 bases. Losses at the gene ends were 6 bases for V and 4 bases for J; bases not matched to a gene: 7. The CDR3 sequence is 14 residues long. Germline CDR1 and CDR2: SQVTM and ANQGSEA. The DNA for the CDR3 is TGCAGCGTCACTGGACAGGGGGCACGCACTGAAGCTTTCTTT. Translating gives CSVTGQGARTEAFF.

This clonotype was observed many times. This sequence joins TRBV28 and TRBJ1-1; D is perhaps TRBD1 (6 bases). Germline V gene sequence: CDR1 MDHEN, CDR2 SYDVKM. The V and J ends lost 6 bases and 5 bases respectively, with 16 bases between them. The CDR3 consists of 14 residues. The CDR3 sequence: CASRVDRLGTEAFF. The CDR3 DNA reads TGTGCCAGCAGGGTCGACAGGTTAGGTACTGAAGCTTTCTTT.

This clonotype was counted many times. The CDR3 spells CASSSRLAGRSMGFF. The CDR3 nucleotides are TGTGCCAGCAGCTCGCGACTAGCAGGAAGGTCAATGGGGTTCTTC. The V and J genes are TRBV5-6 and TRBJ2-1; 7 nucleotides align to TRBD2. This CDR3 has 15 residues. The ends lost 3 bases at V and 15 bases at J; junction bases unmatched: 18. The V gene's germline CDR1 is SGHDT and CDR2 YYEEEE.

This clonotype was counted ten times or more. The rearrangement uses TRBV7-2 and TRBJ2-3, with D unresolved. This CDR3 has 12 residues. Looked up from germline, CDR1 is SGHTA and CDR2 is FQGNSA. Trimming cost V 1 base and J 10 bases, with 9 bases left between them. This CDR3 is CASSLDGVPQYF. CDR3 DNA: TGTGCCAGCAGCTTAGACGGAGTCCCGCAGTATTTT.

The rearrangement joins TRBV20-1 to TRBJ1-5; TRBD1 matches 7 bases. The CDR3 contains 14 residues. CDR1 is DFQATT, CDR2 SNEGSKA, per germline (reference sequence). Germline trimming cut 5 bases from V and 6 bases from J; bases unmatched to any gene: 10. CDR3 sequence (DNA): TGCAGTGCTCCGCTCTCGACAGGGAGTCAGCCCCAGCATTTT. Its protein is CSAPLSTGSQPQHF.

This clonotype showed up many times. The chain recombines TRBV27 with TRBJ2-7; TRBD1 is a possible D gene (5 bases). V lost 2 bases and J lost 1, with 12 bases in between. The CDR3 has 15 amino acids. Per the germline V gene, CDR1 is MNHEY and CDR2 is SMNVEV (reference sequence). The CDR3 reads CASSLQGIGSYEQYF. The CDR3 DNA reads as TGTGCCAGCAGTTTACAGGGCATAGGGTCCTACGAGCAGTACTTC.

This chain connects TRBV20-1 to TRBJ2-1; TRBD2 might be the D (7 bases). Looked up from germline, CDR1 is DFQATT and CDR2 is SNEGSKA (reference sequence). Trimming took off 7 bases at V and 7 bases at J, with 14 bases between the two ends. The CDR3 extends over 12 amino acids. CDR3: CSVWGGRNEQFF. For the CDR3, the DNA is TGCAGTGTCTGGGGGGGGCGGAATGAGCAGTTCTTC.

This clonotype was seen ten or more times. This chain uses TRBV6-5 with TRBJ2-3; TRBD2 might be the D (6 bases). The CDR3 length is 13 residues. CDR1 is MNHEY, CDR2 SVGAGI, per germline. Trimming shortened V by 6 bases and J by 9 bases, and 16 bases separated the two germline ends. This chain's CDR3 is CASSPDFGGTQYF. Here the CDR3 DNA reads TGTGCCAGCAGCCCCGACTTTGGAGGGACGCAGTATTTT.

V is TRBV7-2 and J is TRBJ2-3; weak D call: TRBD2 (5 bases). V was clipped by 1 base and J by 2 bases, with 13 bases between them. Germline assignment: CDR1 SGHTA and CDR2 FQGNSA. The length of the CDR3 is 16 residues. The CDR3 here is CASSLEERTYTDTQYF. As DNA, the CDR3 is TGTGCCAGCAGCTTAGAGGAGCGGACTTACACAGATACGCAGTATTTT.

The chain uses TRBV29-1 and TRBJ1-1, with 7 bases aligning to TRBD1. The V segment lost 0 bases and the J segment 1 base; nucleotides outside the gene matches: 5. The CDR3 is made up of 15 amino acids. Germline V gene sequence: CDR1 SQVTM, CDR2 ANQGSEA. CDR3 nucleotide sequence: TGCAGCGTTGAAGAGACAGGGAGGGGGAACACTGAAGCTTTCTTT. Translation: CSVEETGRGNTEAFF.

Many counts were recorded for this clonotype. The chain couples TRBV12-3 or TRBV12-4 to TRBJ2-5; D unclear. V was shortened by 6 bases and J by 3 bases, with 14 bases between the two germline ends. This CDR3 has 14 residues. CDR3 sequence (DNA): TGTGCCAGCAGGCTGGGCTATTTAAAAGAGACCCAGTACTTC. Its protein is CASRLGYLKETQYF.